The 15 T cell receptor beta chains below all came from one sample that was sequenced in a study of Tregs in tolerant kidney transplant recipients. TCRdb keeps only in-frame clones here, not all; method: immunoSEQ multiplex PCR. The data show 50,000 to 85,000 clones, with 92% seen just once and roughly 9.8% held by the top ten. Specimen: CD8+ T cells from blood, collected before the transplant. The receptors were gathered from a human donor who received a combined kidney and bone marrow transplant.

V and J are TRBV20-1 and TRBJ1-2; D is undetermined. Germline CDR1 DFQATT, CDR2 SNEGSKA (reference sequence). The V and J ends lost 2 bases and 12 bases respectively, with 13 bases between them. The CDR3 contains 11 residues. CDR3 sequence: CSARQSGIHTF. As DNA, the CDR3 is TGCAGTGCTAGACAATCCGGTATTCACACCTTC.

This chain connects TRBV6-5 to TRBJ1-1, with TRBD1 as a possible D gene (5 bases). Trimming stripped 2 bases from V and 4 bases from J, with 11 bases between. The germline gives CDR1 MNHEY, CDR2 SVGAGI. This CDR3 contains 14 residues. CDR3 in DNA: TGTGCCAGCAGTTACGCGGGAGGGGTCACTGAAGCTTTCTTT. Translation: CASSYAGGVTEAFF.

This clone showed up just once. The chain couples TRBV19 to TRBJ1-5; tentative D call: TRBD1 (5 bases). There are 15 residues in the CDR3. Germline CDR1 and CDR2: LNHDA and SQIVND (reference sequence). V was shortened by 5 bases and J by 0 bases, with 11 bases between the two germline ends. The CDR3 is CASSSDSYSNQPQHF. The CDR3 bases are TGTGCCAGTAGTTCAGACAGTTATAGCAATCAGCCCCAGCATTTT. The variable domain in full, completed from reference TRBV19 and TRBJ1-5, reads DGGITQSPKYLFRKEGQNVTLSCEQNLNHDAMYWYRQDPGQGLRLIYYSQIVNDFQKGDIAEGYSVSREKKESFPLTVTSAQKNPTAFYLCASSSDSYSNQPQHFGDGTRLSIL.

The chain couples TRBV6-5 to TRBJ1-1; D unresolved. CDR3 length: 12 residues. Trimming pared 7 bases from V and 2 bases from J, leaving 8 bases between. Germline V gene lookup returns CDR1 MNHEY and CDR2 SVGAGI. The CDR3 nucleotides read TGTGCCAGCAAACTAGACAACACTGAAGCTTTCTTT. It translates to CASKLDNTEAFF.

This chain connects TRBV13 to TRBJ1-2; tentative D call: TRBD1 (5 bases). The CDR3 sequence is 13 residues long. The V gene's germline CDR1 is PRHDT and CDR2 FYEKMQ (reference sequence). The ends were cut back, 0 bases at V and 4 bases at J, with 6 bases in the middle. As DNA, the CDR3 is TGTGCCAGCAGCTTAGGAGACAGCTATGGCTACACCTTC. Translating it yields CASSLGDSYGYTF.

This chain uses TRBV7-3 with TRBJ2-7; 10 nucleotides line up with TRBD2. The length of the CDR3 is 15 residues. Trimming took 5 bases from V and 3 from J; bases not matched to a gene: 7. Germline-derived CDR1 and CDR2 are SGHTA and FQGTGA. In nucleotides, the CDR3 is TGTGCCAGCAGCCGTACCGCTAGCGGGAGCTACGAGCAGTACTTC. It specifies CASSRTASGSYEQYF.

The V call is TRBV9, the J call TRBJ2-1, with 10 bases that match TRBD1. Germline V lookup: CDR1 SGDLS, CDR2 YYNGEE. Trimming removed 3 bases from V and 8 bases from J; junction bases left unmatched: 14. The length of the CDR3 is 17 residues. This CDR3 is CASSGSSGQGLNDEQFF. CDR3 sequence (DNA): TGTGCCAGCAGCGGAAGTTCGGGACAGGGGCTTAACGATGAGCAGTTCTTC.

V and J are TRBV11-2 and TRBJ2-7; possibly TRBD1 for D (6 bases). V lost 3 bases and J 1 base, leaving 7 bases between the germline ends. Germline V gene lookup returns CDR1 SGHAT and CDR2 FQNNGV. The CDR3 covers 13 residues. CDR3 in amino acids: CASSFGQSYEQYF. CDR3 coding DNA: TGTGCCAGCAGCTTCGGACAGTCCTACGAGCAGTACTTC.

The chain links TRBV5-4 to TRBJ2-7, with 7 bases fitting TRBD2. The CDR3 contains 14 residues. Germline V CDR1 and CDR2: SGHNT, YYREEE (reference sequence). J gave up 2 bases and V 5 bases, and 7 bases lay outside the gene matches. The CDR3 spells CASSIAGLTYEQYF. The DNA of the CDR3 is TGTGCCAGCAGTATAGCGGGTCTCACCTACGAGCAGTACTTC.

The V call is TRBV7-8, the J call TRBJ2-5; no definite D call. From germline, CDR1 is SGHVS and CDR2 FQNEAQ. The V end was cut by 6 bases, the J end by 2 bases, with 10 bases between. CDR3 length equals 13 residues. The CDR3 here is CASSSGGQETQYF. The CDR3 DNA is TGTGCCAGCAGTTCCGGCGGTCAAGAGACCCAGTACTTC.

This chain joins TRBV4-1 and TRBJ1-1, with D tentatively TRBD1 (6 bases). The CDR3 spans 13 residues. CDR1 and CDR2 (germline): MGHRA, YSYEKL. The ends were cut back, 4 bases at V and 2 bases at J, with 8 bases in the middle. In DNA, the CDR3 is TGCGCCAGCAGCCGGACAGTAAACACTGAAGCTTTCTTT. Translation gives CASSRTVNTEAFF.

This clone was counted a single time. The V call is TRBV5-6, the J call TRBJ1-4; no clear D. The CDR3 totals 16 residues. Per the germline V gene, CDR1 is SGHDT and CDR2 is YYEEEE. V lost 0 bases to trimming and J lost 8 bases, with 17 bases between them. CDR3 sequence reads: CASSLGAGLKKEKLFF. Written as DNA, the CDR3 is TGTGCCAGCAGCTTGGGCGCGGGGTTAAAGAAAGAAAAACTGTTTTTT.

As DNA, the CDR3 is TGTGCCAGCAGTTCACTAGCGGGGGATGAAAACATTCAGTACTTC. Its translation: CASSSLAGDENIQYF. The chain recombines TRBV27 with TRBJ2-4; 11 bases fit TRBD2. This CDR3 has 15 amino acids. V lost 4 bases to trimming and J lost 5 bases; unmatched junction nucleotides: 4. Germline CDR1 and CDR2: MNHEY and SMNVEV (reference sequence).

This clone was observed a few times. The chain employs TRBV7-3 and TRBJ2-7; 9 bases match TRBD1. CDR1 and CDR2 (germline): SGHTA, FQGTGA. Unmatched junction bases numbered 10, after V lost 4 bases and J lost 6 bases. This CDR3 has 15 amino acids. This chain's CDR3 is CASSSTGGPGVEQYF. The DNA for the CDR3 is TGTGCCAGCAGCTCCACAGGGGGCCCGGGGGTCGAGCAGTACTTC. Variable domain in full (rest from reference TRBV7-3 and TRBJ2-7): GAGVSQTPSNKVTEKGKYVELRCDPISGHTALYWYRQSLGQGPEFLIYFQGTGAADDSGLPNDRFFAVRPEGSVSTLKIQRTERGDSAVYLCASSSTGGPGVEQYFGPGTRLTVT.

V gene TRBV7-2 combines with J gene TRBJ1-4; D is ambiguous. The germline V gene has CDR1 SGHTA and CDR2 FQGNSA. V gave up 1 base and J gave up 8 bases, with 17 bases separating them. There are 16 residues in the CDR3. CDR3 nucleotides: TGTGCCAGCAGCTTAGGTACTAGGTTAGGGCGCGAAAAACTGTTTTTT. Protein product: CASSLGTRLGREKLFF. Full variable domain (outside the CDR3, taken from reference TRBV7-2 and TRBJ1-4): GAGVSQSPSNKVTEKGKDVELRCDPISGHTALYWYRQSLGQGLEFLIYFQGNSAPDKSGLPSDRFSAERTGGSVSTLTIQRTQQEDSAVYLCASSLGTRLGREKLFFGSGTQLSVL.